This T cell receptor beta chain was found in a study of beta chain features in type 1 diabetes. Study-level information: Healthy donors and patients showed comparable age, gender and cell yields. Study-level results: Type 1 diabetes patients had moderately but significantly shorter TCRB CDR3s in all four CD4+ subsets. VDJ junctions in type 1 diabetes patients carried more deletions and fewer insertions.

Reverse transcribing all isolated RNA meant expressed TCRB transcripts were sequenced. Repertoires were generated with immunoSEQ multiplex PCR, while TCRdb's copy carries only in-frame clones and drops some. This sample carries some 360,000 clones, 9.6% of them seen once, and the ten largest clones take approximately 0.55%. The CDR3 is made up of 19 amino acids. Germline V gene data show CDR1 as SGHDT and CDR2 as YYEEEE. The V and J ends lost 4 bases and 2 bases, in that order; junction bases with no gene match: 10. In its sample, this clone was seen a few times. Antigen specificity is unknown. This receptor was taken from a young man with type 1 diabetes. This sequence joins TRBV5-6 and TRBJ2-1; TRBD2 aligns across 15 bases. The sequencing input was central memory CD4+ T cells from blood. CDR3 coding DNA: TGTGCCAGCAGCCTGGGACTAGCGGGAGGTTCAGGTACCTACAATGAGCAGTTCTTC. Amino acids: CASSLGLAGGSGTYNEQFF.